In its sample, the clone carrying this T cell receptor (beta chain) was seen many times. By 5'RACE template switching, TCR cDNA was produced, with a universal primer site and UMIs added in the process. One entry per CDR3 protein results from TCRdb running MiXCR on the 5' RACE reads. The table lists 250,000 or so distinct CDR3 sequences, 5.5% to 8.5% of them singletons. This record comes from a study of T cells after yellow fever vaccination. Study information: It was SMART-Seq v4 Ultra Low Input that prepared the fractions with low cell numbers.

V lost 9 bases and J lost 5; bases outside the gene matches: 13. The CDR3 runs 14 residues. The germline CDR1 and CDR2 sequences are SGHDT and YYEEEE. This specimen was CD4+ T cells sorted from PBMCs, taken on the day of the yellow fever booster vaccination. This sequence originates from a man in his thirties or forties who received the YFV17D yellow fever vaccine. The chain is built from TRBV5-6 and TRBJ2-5; 7 bases are a match to TRBD1. CDR3 loop: CATQKGASEETQYF. CDR3 bases: TGTGCCACCCAGAAGGGGGCAAGTGAGGAGACCCAGTACTTC.